One sample yielded the 6 T cell receptor beta chains listed below, sequenced in a study of blood T cell repertoires in COVID-19. Sequencing used immunoSEQ multiplex PCR; TCRdb keeps in-frame clones, though not all of them. The data contain over 200,000 clones, 85% to 90% of them singletons. Sequenced: PBMCs or T cells enriched from blood (not recorded which). These receptors were taken from a man between 18 and 29 years old who had recovered from COVID-19.

A single count supports this clone. The rearrangement uses TRBV28 and TRBJ2-2, with 11 bases that match TRBD1. The CDR3 covers 15 residues. V was pared by 7 bases and J by 5 bases, with 6 bases of the junction left unmatched. Per the germline V gene, CDR1 is MDHEN and CDR2 is SYDVKM. The CDR3 coding sequence is TGTGCCAGCAAAGTGGGACAGGGGGAAACCGGGGAGCTGTTTTTT. Translation gives CASKVGQGETGELFF. Supplemented by reference TRBV28 and TRBJ2-2, the full variable domain reads DVKVTQSSRYLVKRTGEKVFLECVQDMDHENMFWYRQDPGLGLRLIYFSYDVKMKEKGDIPEGYSVSREKKERFSLILESASTNQTSMYLCASKVGQGETGELFFGEGSRLTVL.

This chain connects TRBV19 to TRBJ2-7; D possibly corresponds to TRBD2 (5 bases). V was shortened by 5 bases and J by 3 bases, with 11 bases between the two germline ends. Looked up from germline, CDR1 is LNHDA and CDR2 is SQIVND (reference sequence). The CDR3 length is 13 residues. In DNA form, the CDR3 reads TGTGCCAGTAGTGTAGGGAGAAGCTACGAGCAGTACTTC. Translating it yields CASSVGRSYEQYF.

The CDR3 DNA is TGTGCCAGCAGTATTAGGGCGTACAGGGTCGTGGACACTGAAGCTTTCTTT. This encodes CASSIRAYRVVDTEAFF. This sequence joins TRBV7-8 and TRBJ1-1; perhaps TRBD1 as D (6 bases). This CDR3 region has 17 residues. Germline values: CDR1 SGHVS, CDR2 FQNEAQ. V dropped 6 bases and J dropped 3 bases, with 23 bases sitting between them.

The chain is built from TRBV6-5 and TRBJ2-1; 8 bases map to TRBD2. V lost 6 bases to trimming and J lost 4 bases; unmatched junction nucleotides: 8. The CDR3 is 15 residues long. Germline CDR1 is MNHEY and CDR2 is SVGAGI. The DNA of the CDR3 is TGTGCCAGCAGACGCAGCGGGGGAGCTTACAATGAGCAGTTCTTC. Amino acids: CASRRSGGAYNEQFF.

This chain connects TRBV7-9 to TRBJ1-4; TRBD1 matches at 9 bases. The junction had 6 bases not matched to a gene; V was cut back by 5 bases and J by 5 bases. The CDR3 has 15 residues. Germline V gene sequence: CDR1 SEHNR, CDR2 FQNEAQ (reference sequence). The CDR3 is CASSPRQGENEKLFF. For the CDR3, the DNA is TGTGCCAGCAGCCCCCGACAGGGGGAAAATGAAAAACTGTTTTTT.

The rearrangement uses TRBV14 and TRBJ2-7; 8 bases are a match to TRBD2. Germline trimming cut 5 bases from V and 0 bases from J; bases unmatched to any gene: 9. There are 16 residues in the CDR3. The germline V gene has CDR1 SGHDN and CDR2 FVKESK. The CDR3 here is CASSSHSGVPSYEQYF. CDR3 sequence (DNA): TGTGCCAGCAGCTCCCATAGCGGGGTTCCCTCCTACGAGCAGTACTTC. The whole variable domain, filled in from reference TRBV14 and TRBJ2-7, reads EAGVTQFPSHSVIEKGQTVTLRCDPISGHDNLYWYRRVMGKEIKFLLHFVKESKQDESGMPNNRFLAERTGGTYSTLKVQPAELEDSGVYFCASSSHSGVPSYEQYFGPGTRLTVT.